The 24 T cell receptor beta chains below come from one sample, sequenced in a study of blood T cell repertoires in COVID-19. Method: immunoSEQ multiplex PCR; TCRdb's copy keeps in-frame clones and lacks some. The repertoire has 300,000 to 350,000 clones, about 86% of them found once; the top ten carry approximately 4.4%. Sample: PBMCs or T cells enriched from blood (not recorded which). Receptor source: a woman aged 40 to 50 with acute COVID-19.

The chain recombines TRBV18 with TRBJ2-3; 9 nucleotides match TRBD2. After removal of 1 base from V and 2 bases from J, the junction contained 4 bases not matched to a gene. Per the germline V gene, CDR1 is KGHSH and CDR2 is LQKENI. The CDR3 contains 16 residues. The CDR3 DNA reads TGTGCCAGCTCACCACTAGCGGGAGACCACACAGATACGCAGTATTTT. This translates into CASSPLAGDHTDTQYF.

Here the CDR3 DNA reads TGCGCCAGCAGCCCGGTTGCCGGGGGGCCTGAAGCTTTCTTT. Its translation: CASSPVAGGPEAFF. The chain couples TRBV5-1 to TRBJ1-1; D is perhaps TRBD1 (6 bases). The CDR3 spans 14 residues. Looked up from germline, CDR1 is SGHRS and CDR2 is YFSETQ. Trimming shortened V by 4 bases and J by 6 bases, and 16 bases separated the two germline ends.

V gene TRBV28 combines with J gene TRBJ1-1; D not certain. Trimming took off 1 base at V and 7 bases at J, with 10 bases between the two ends. Germline CDR1 and CDR2: MDHEN and SYDVKM. The CDR3 runs 13 residues. In DNA form, the CDR3 reads TGTGCCAGCAGTTTATCAGGCTATAATGAAGCTTTCTTT. Translation: CASSLSGYNEAFF.

The V call is TRBV18, the J call TRBJ2-7; 9 nucleotides match TRBD1. CDR1 is KGHSH, CDR2 LQKENI, per germline. CDR3 size: 15 residues. The trim removed 2 bases at V and 2 bases at J, leaving 4 bases unmatched. CDR3 amino acids: CASSPTGTGTYEQYF. The CDR3 DNA reads as TGTGCCAGCTCACCAACCGGGACAGGGACCTACGAGCAGTACTTC.

This clone was observed a single time. The DNA for the CDR3 is TGTGCCAGCTCACCCCGGGTAGCGGGCAATTATCTCGGTGACGAGCAGTACTTC. Protein: CASSPRVAGNYLGDEQYF. V and J are TRBV18 and TRBJ2-7; TRBD2 matches at 7 bases. The ends lost 3 bases at V and 5 bases at J; junction bases unmatched: 19. Germline CDR1 and CDR2: KGHSH and LQKENI. This CDR3 is 18 amino acids long.

This clone was detected only a few times. This chain uses TRBV18 with TRBJ2-7, with a possible D match to TRBD1 (6 bases). The ends were cut back, 4 bases at V and 6 bases at J, with 16 bases in the middle. Germline V gives CDR1 KGHSH, CDR2 LQKENI. The length of the CDR3 is 14 residues. CDR3: CASSRRQEPPEQYF. CDR3 in DNA: TGTGCCAGCTCACGTCGACAGGAACCCCCCGAGCAGTACTTC.

This clone was detected only once. The chain links TRBV4-1 to TRBJ2-7; possible D gene TRBD2, 7 bases. V was shortened by 0 bases and J by 2 bases, with 20 bases between the two germline ends. CDR1 and CDR2 from the germline V gene are MGHRA and YSYEKL. The CDR3 sequence is 18 residues long. The CDR3 bases are TGCGCCAGCAGCCAAGATCTGAGGGGGGGACTGTATCCCTACGAGCAGTACTTC. It specifies CASSQDLRGGLYPYEQYF.

V and J are TRBV7-9 and TRBJ1-1; D may be TRBD1 (6 bases). The germline V gene encodes CDR1 SEHNR and CDR2 FQNEAQ (reference sequence). V was clipped by 5 bases and J by 4 bases, with 14 bases between them. CDR3 length: 14 amino acids. The CDR3 nucleotides read TGTGCCAGCAGCCTAAACCAGGGGAGCACTGAAGCTTTCTTT. Protein: CASSLNQGSTEAFF.

The J gene is TRBJ2-2, the V gene TRBV6-5; unclear D gene. From germline, CDR1 is MNHEY and CDR2 SVGAGI. This CDR3 region has 14 residues. V lost 7 bases, J lost 1 base, and 10 bases lay in between. CDR3 in amino acids: CASTSRQNTGELFF. CDR3 nucleotide sequence: TGTGCCAGCACCTCGCGGCAGAACACCGGGGAGCTGTTTTTT.

In its sample, this clone was seen once. The rearrangement joins TRBV14 to TRBJ2-2, with 8 nucleotides matching TRBD2. The CDR3 length is 20 residues. From germline, CDR1 is SGHDN and CDR2 FVKESK. J gave up 3 bases and V 4 bases, and 19 bases lay outside the gene matches. CDR3 loop: CASSPLDQGSGSGDTGELFF. CDR3 coding DNA: TGTGCCAGCAGCCCTTTGGATCAGGGCAGTGGTAGCGGGGACACCGGGGAGCTGTTTTTT.

This sequence joins TRBV6-1 and TRBJ2-2; a weak D match, TRBD1 (5 bases). The V and J ends lost 3 bases and 9 bases respectively, with 23 bases between them. This CDR3 spans 17 amino acids. Germline loops: CDR1 MNHNS, CDR2 SASEGT. The CDR3 region has the DNA TGTGCCAGCAGTGAGAATACAGGTGGAAGTCGAAAAAGGGAGCTGTTTTTT. It is translated as CASSENTGGSRKRELFF.

Here the CDR3 reads CASSQEFRRGGTGNTIYF. Written as DNA, the CDR3 is TGTGCCAGCAGCCAAGAATTCAGGAGGGGGGGCACTGGAAACACCATATATTTT. The chain employs TRBV4-2 and TRBJ1-3; D is possibly TRBD1 (6 bases). Germline CDR1 LGHNA, CDR2 YNFKEQ. The CDR3 is 18 residues long. Trimming shortened V by 0 bases and J by 2 bases, and 17 bases separated the two germline ends.

The rearrangement joins TRBV12-2 to TRBJ2-3; the table gives TRBD2 as D, unverified against the DNA. TRBV12-2 is deemed a pseudogene. This CDR3 is built from 14 residues. CDR3 nucleotide sequence: TGCCTACTAGGCGGGAGCTGCCGCACAGATACGCAGTATTTT. Amino acid sequence: CLLGGSCRTDTQYF.

V is TRBV21-1 and J is TRBJ2-7; the table's D call, TRBD2, was not checked against the DNA. TRBV21-1 is shown as a pseudogene. The CDR3 length is 13 residues. The CDR3 DNA is TGTGCCAGCAGCAAAGGGGCGGGCTACGAGCAGTACTTC. Encoded protein: CASSKGAGYEQYF.

The chain uses TRBV5-4 and TRBJ2-7, with D possibly TRBD2 on 6 matching bases. V lost 0 bases to trimming and J lost 0 bases, with 10 bases between them. This CDR3 has 15 amino acids. Germline CDR1 and CDR2: SGHNT and YYREEE (reference sequence). The CDR3 is CASSLGFSGSYEQYF. Written as DNA, the CDR3 is TGTGCCAGCAGCTTGGGTTTTAGCGGCTCCTACGAGCAGTACTTC.

The V gene is TRBV7-2, the J gene TRBJ1-2; TRBD1 matches 10 bases. Looked up from germline, CDR1 is SGHTA and CDR2 is FQGNSA. V was pared by 3 bases and J by 6 bases, with 7 bases of the junction left unmatched. There are 15 residues in the CDR3. CDR3: CASSLIDRGRNGYTF. CDR3 in DNA: TGTGCCAGCAGCTTGATTGACAGGGGGCGGAATGGCTACACCTTC.

The rearrangement uses TRBV13 and TRBJ1-2; possible D gene TRBD1, 6 bases. CDR3 size: 16 residues. V was pared by 5 bases and J by 4 bases, with 20 bases between. Germline V lookup: CDR1 PRHDT, CDR2 FYEKMQ (reference sequence). As DNA, the CDR3 is TGTGCCAGCAGCATAGTCCGACAGGCGCGCATCTATGGCTACACCTTC. Encoded protein: CASSIVRQARIYGYTF.

The genes are TRBV12-3 or TRBV12-4 and TRBJ2-2, with D unclear. CDR3 length: 12 amino acids. V was clipped by 6 bases and J by 3 bases, with 5 bases between them. This chain's CDR3 is CASSRDTGELFF. The DNA of the CDR3 is TGTGCCAGCAGCCGGGACACCGGGGAGCTGTTTTTT.

The V call is TRBV4-1, the J call TRBJ1-6; D uncertain. Deletions cut 3 bases from V and 9 bases from J, with 12 bases between. The CDR3 is 14 amino acids. CDR1 and CDR2 (germline): MGHRA, YSYEKL. CDR3 in amino acids: CASSHGGGVSPLHF. The CDR3 region has the DNA TGCGCCAGCAGCCATGGTGGCGGGGTTTCACCCCTCCACTTT.

This chain joins TRBV2 and TRBJ1-1; 7 nucleotides line up with TRBD1. V shed 9 bases and J 2 bases; nucleotides not matched to a gene: 9. The CDR3 loop spans 14 amino acids. CDR1 and CDR2 (germline): SNHLY, FYNNEI. The CDR3 nucleotides are TGTGCCAGTCACCTGAGGGGGCTCAACACTGAAGCTTTCTTT. Translating gives CASHLRGLNTEAFF.

The table lists this clone with a few counts. Sequence at one end of the junction differs from germline and may be a read error. The V call is TRBV20-1, the J call TRBJ1-1; 7 nucleotides align to TRBD1. Germline V gene lookup returns CDR1 DFQATT and CDR2 SNEGSKA (reference sequence). The CDR3 length is 11 residues. The CDR3 coding sequence is TGCAGTGCTGTGGCACAGGGGAAGGGCGTTTTT. It codes for CSAVAQGKGVF.

This chain links TRBV12-3 or TRBV12-4 with TRBJ1-5, with 7 bases identical to TRBD1. Losses at the gene ends were 6 bases for V and 4 bases for J; bases not matched to a gene: 3. The CDR3 spans 13 residues. The CDR3 is CASRDRPNQPQHF. The CDR3 nucleotides are TGTGCCAGCAGGGACAGGCCGAATCAGCCCCAGCATTTT.

J is TRBJ2-7 and V is TRBV7-6; D is possibly TRBD2 (5 bases). This CDR3 comprises 17 residues. Trimming left V 1 base short and J 0 bases short, with 16 bases between. Germline-derived CDR1 and CDR2 are SGHVS and FNYEAQ. CDR3 sequence: CASSLEAAGLPSYEQYF. The DNA of the CDR3 is TGTGCCAGCAGCTTAGAAGCGGCCGGATTACCCTCCTACGAGCAGTACTTC.

The CDR3 DNA reads as TGTGCCATCAGTGGCGGGACAGGGAAGGGTTTGACCACTGAAGCTTTCTTT. Amino acids: CAISGGTGKGLTTEAFF. This chain links TRBV10-3 with TRBJ1-1; 9 nucleotides align to TRBD1. In germline, CDR1 is ENHRY, CDR2 SYGVKD. The CDR3 extends over 17 amino acids. The trim removed 4 bases at V and 4 bases at J, leaving 13 bases unmatched.